This entry lists 9 T cell receptor beta chains sequenced from one sample in a study of cytomegalovirus exposure and HLA in healthy donors. Primers included in the PCR were 60 Vbeta and 13 Jbeta primers. TCRdb's copy holds only in-frame clones and misses some; the assay was immunoSEQ multiplex PCR. The sample has 250,000 to 350,000 clones, around 86% seen once. The sequencing input was PBMCs. The receptors derive from a man in his forties in good health and CMV-seropositive.

V gene TRBV28 combines with J gene TRBJ1-2; 7 bases line up with TRBD1. Per the germline V gene, CDR1 is MDHEN and CDR2 is SYDVKM. The length of the CDR3 is 14 residues. V trimming: 3 bases; J trimming: 8 bases; junction bases outside the gene matches: 9. The CDR3 sequence is CASSFQRGRGGYTF. DNA of the CDR3: TGTGCCAGCAGTTTCCAAAGGGGCAGGGGGGGCTACACCTTC.

This rearrangement joins TRBV27 to TRBJ1-5; D possibly corresponds to TRBD1 (5 bases). The CDR3 loop spans 15 amino acids. V was cut by 6 bases and J by 3 bases, with 15 bases left in between. Per the germline V gene, CDR1 is MNHEY and CDR2 is SMNVEV (reference sequence). CDR3 sequence (DNA): TGTGCCAGCAGCCCACAACAGGCGCCCAATCAGCCCCAGCATTTT. It translates to CASSPQQAPNQPQHF.

This chain joins TRBV19 and TRBJ2-3, with D possibly matching TRBD1 (5 bases). CDR1 is LNHDA and CDR2 is SQIVND in the germline V gene (reference sequence). This CDR3 has 12 amino acids. The V gene lost 9 bases and the J gene lost 2 bases, with 9 bases spanning the gap. As DNA, the CDR3 is TGTGCCAGCCGACAGTCCACAGATACGCAGTATTTT. The encoded protein is CASRQSTDTQYF.

The V gene is TRBV5-5, the J gene TRBJ1-2; TRBD1 aligns across 7 bases. The length of the CDR3 is 14 residues. Germline loops: CDR1 SGHKS, CDR2 YYEKEE (reference sequence). The trim removed 5 bases at V and 6 bases at J, leaving 10 bases unmatched. In DNA form, the CDR3 reads TGTGCCAGCAGTCGACAGGGTACGGGAAATGGCTACACCTTC. Protein: CASSRQGTGNGYTF.

V and J are TRBV2 and TRBJ1-3; D unresolved. From germline, CDR1 is SNHLY and CDR2 FYNNEI. The CDR3 totals 15 residues. The V gene lost 3 bases and the J gene lost 8 bases, with 17 bases spanning the gap. In DNA form, the CDR3 reads TGTGCCAGCAGTGACTCCAAAGGTGGCGGAGACACCATATATTTT. Translated, it gives CASSDSKGGGDTIYF.

V and J are TRBV28 and TRBJ1-5; tentative D call: TRBD1 (5 bases). This CDR3 spans 13 amino acids. Per germline, CDR1 MDHEN and CDR2 SYDVKM. Trimming shortened V by 7 bases and J by 7 bases, and 14 bases separated the two germline ends. This CDR3 is CASIGQGGQPQHF. CDR3 bases: TGTGCCAGCATTGGGCAGGGTGGGCAGCCCCAGCATTTT.

The V and J genes are TRBV6-1 and TRBJ1-1; maybe TRBD1 (6 bases). The germline CDR1 and CDR2 sequences are MNHNS and SASEGT. Between the trimmed V and J ends, which lost 2 bases and 11 bases, there was a span of 21 bases. This CDR3 comprises 15 residues. CDR3 coding DNA: TGTGCCAGCAGTGAATGGGGAACAGGGCCAACTAAGGCTTTCTTT. Amino acids: CASSEWGTGPTKAFF.

V usage is TRBV11-2 and J usage is TRBJ1-1; possible D gene TRBD1, 6 bases. This CDR3 spans 17 amino acids. Trimming left V 1 base short and J 1 base short, with 16 bases between. Germline CDR1 reads SGHAT; CDR2 reads FQNNGV. The CDR3 is CASSLGRGGRENTEAFF. In DNA, the CDR3 is TGTGCCAGCAGCTTAGGTCGGGGGGGCCGGGAGAACACTGAAGCTTTCTTT.

Only a few counts were recorded for this clone. V is TRBV5-4 and J is TRBJ1-1, with 8 bases aligning to TRBD1. V gave up 3 bases and J gave up 8 bases; unmatched junction bases: 6. This CDR3 is 13 amino acids long. CDR1 and CDR2 from the germline V gene are SGHNT and YYREEE (reference sequence). CDR3 coding DNA: TGTGCCAGCAGCTACGGACAGGGCGAAGAAGCTTTCTTT. Translated, it gives CASSYGQGEEAFF.